This T cell receptor (beta chain) comes out of a study of blood T cell repertoires in COVID-19. As for the study in general: The study drew acute and convalescent COVID-19 samples from the United States, Italy and Spain. T cells, B-cell-depleted T cells, or PBMCs provided the cDNA or gDNA that served as material.

CDR1 and CDR2 (germline): KGHSH, LQKENI. The length of the CDR3 is 16 residues. Study processing details: By means of reference gene primer amplification, nucleated cell counts were estimated. Sequencing was performed with immunoSEQ multiplex PCR; in TCRdb, only in-frame clones are kept and a portion is missing. V and J calls and clone size are as listed in that table; D and trimming were resolved from the DNA. This table has approximately 60,000 clones, approximately 84% appearing once. This clone occurred a few times. Germline is not matched at one junction end, which may reflect a read error. V usage is TRBV18 and J usage is TRBJ2-2; TRBD1 might be the D (6 bases). This sequence was found in a man in his 70s with active COVID-19. Sequencing was done on a sample of peripheral blood. CDR3 sequence (DNA): TGTGCCAGCTCCCCACGGGCGACAGGAAACACCGGGGAGCTGTTTTTT. This gives the protein CASSPRATGNTGELFF.